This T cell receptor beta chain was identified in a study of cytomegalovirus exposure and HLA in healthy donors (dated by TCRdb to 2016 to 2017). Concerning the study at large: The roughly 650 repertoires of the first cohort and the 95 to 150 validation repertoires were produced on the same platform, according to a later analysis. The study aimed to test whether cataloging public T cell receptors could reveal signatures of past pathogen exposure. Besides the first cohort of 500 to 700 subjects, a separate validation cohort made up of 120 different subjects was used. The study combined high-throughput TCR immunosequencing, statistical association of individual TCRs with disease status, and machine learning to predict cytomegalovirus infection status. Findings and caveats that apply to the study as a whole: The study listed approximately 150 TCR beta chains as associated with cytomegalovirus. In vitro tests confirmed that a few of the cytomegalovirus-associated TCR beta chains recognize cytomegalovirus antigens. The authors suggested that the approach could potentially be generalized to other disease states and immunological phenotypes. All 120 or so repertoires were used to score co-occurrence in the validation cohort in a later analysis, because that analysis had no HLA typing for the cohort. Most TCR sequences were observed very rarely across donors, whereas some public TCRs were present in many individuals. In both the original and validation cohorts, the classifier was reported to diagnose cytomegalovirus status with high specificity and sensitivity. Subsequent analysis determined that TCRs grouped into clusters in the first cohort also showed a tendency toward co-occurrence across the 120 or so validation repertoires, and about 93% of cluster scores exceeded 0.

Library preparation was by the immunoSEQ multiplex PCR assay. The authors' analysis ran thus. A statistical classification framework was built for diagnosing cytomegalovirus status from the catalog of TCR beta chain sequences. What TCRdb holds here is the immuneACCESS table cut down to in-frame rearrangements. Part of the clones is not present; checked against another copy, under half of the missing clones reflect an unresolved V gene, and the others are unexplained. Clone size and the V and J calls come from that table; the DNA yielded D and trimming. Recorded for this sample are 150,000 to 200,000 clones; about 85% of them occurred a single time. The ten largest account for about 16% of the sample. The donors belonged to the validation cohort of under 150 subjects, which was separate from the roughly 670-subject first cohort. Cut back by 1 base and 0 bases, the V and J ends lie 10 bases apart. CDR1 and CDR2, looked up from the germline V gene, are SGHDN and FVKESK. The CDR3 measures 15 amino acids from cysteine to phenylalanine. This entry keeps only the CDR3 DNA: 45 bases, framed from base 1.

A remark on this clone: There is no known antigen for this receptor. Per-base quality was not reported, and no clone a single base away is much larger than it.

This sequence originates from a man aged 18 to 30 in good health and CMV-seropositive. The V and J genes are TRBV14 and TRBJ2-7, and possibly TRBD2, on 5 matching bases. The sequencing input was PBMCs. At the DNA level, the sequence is TGTGCCAGCAGCCAAGCCAGCGGAAGCTCCTACGAGCAGTACTTC. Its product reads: CASSQASGSSYEQYF.